The rows below give T cell receptor beta chains drawn from one sample of a study of blood T cell repertoires in COVID-19. Generated by immunoSEQ multiplex PCR, the TCRdb table keeps only in-frame clones and is missing some. The sample includes hundreds of thousands of clones, about 88% of them seen just once. Material: PBMCs or T cells enriched from blood (not recorded which). These receptors came from an older woman who had recovered from COVID-19. Both conserved end residues are part of each CDR3. The order of the fields is V gene, J gene, D gene, clone size, CDR3 DNA, CDR3 protein. The D gene is left open where the match is weak. The size field is filled for only some rows; it gives once, few, many or a size class.

TRBV2,TRBJ2-7,-,once,TGTGCCAGCAGTGAAACTCCCGCCGCCTACGAGCAGTACTTC,CASSETPAAYEQYF
TRBV2,TRBJ1-1,-,-,TGTGCCAGCAGTAACAGAGCTGAAGCTTTCTTT,CASSNRAEAFF
TRBV6-4,TRBJ1-4,-,-,TGTGCCAGCAGTGTGATCGGGAGTCCAACTAATGAAAAACTGTTTTTT,CASSVIGSPTNEKLFF
TRBV7-8,TRBJ1-1,-,-,TGTGCCAGCAGCTTAGCACGGGGGAACACTGAAGCTTTCTTT,CASSLARGNTEAFF
TRBV9,TRBJ1-1,TRBD1,-,TGTGCCAGCAGTGCGACAGGGGAAAAGAACACTGAAGCTTTCTTT,CASSATGEKNTEAFF
TRBV11-2,TRBJ2-4,TRBD2,-,TGTGCCAGCAGCGCCGGGACTATCTTAACCAAAAACATTCAGTACTTC,CASSAGTILTKNIQYF
TRBV11-2,TRBJ2-6,TRBD1,-,TGTGCCACCAGGGACAGGGCTAATTCTGGGGCCAACGTCCTGACTTTC,CATRDRANSGANVLTF
TRBV10-2,TRBJ1-2,TRBD1,-,TGCACCAGCACTACGACAGGGGGCTACACCTTC,CTSTTTGGYTF
TRBV13,TRBJ2-5,TRBD1,-,TGTGCCAGCAGCTCAGCAGGGGGCGAGACCCAGTACTTC,CASSSAGGETQYF
TRBV10-1,TRBJ2-1,-,-,TGCGCCAGCGCAGAACAGGTCTACAATGAGCAGTTCTTC,CASAEQVYNEQFF
TRBV18,TRBJ2-2,-,-,TGTGCCACCCGTGACTGGGGGGACACCGGGGAGCTGTTTTTT,CATRDWGDTGELFF